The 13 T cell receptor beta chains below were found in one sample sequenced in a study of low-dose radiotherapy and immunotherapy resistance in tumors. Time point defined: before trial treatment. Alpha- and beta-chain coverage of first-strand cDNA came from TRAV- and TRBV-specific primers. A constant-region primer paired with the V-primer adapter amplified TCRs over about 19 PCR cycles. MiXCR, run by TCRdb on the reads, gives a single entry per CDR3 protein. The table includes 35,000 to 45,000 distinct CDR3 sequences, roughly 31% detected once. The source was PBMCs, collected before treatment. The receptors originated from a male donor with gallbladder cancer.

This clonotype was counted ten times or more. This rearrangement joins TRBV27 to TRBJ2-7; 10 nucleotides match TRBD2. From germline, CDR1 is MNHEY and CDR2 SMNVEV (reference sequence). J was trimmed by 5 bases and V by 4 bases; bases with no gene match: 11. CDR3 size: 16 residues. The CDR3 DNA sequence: TGTGCCAGCAGTTCCCCCCGGACTAGCGGAACCAACGAGCAGTACTTC. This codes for CASSSPRTSGTNEQYF.

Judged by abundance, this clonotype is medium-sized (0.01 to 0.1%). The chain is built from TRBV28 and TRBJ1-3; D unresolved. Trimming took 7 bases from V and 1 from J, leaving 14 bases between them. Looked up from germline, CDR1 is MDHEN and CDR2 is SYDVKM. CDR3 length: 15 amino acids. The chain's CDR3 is CASKFDGGSGNTIYF. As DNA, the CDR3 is TGTGCCAGCAAGTTTGATGGAGGGTCTGGAAACACCATATATTTT.

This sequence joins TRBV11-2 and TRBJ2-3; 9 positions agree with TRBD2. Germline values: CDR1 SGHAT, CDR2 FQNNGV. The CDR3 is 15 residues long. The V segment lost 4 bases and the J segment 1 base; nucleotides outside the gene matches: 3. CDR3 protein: CASSSGLARTDTQYF. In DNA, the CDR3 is TGTGCCAGCAGCTCCGGACTAGCGCGCACAGATACGCAGTATTTT.

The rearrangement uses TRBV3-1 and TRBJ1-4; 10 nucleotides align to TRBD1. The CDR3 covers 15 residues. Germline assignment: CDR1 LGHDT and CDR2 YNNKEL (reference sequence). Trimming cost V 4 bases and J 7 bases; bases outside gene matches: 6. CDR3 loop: CASSLRQGAPEKLFF. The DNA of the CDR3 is TGTGCCAGCAGCCTTAGACAGGGGGCGCCTGAAAAACTGTTTTTT. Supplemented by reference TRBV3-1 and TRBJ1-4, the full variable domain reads DTAVSQTPKYLVTQMGNDKSIKCEQNLGHDTMYWYKQDSKKFLKIMFSYNNKELIINETVPNRFSPKSPDKAHLNLHINSLELGDSAVYFCASSLRQGAPEKLFFGSGTQLSVL.

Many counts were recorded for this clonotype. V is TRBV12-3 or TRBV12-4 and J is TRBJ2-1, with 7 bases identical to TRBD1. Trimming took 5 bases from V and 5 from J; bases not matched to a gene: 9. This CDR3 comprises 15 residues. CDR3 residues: CASSARQGRNNEQFF. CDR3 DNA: TGTGCCAGCAGTGCAAGACAGGGTCGGAACAATGAGCAGTTCTTC.

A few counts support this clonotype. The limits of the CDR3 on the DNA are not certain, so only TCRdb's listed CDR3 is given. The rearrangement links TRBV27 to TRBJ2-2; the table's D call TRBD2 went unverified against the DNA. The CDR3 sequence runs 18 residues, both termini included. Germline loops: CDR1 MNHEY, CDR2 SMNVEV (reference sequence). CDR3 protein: CASSLPGLAGGPGELFFF.

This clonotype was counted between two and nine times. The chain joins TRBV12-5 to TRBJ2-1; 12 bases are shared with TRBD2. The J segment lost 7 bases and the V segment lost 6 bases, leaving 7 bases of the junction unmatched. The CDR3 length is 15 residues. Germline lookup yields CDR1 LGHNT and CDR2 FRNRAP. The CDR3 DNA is TGTGCTAGTGGGATTTCCGGGACTAGCGGGAATGAGCAGTTCTTC. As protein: CASGISGTSGNEQFF.

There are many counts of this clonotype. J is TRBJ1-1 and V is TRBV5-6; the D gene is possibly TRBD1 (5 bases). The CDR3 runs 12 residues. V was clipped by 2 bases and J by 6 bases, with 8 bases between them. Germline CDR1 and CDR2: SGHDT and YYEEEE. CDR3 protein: CASSFWGAEAFF. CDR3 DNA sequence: TGTGCCAGCAGCTTTTGGGGGGCTGAAGCTTTCTTT.

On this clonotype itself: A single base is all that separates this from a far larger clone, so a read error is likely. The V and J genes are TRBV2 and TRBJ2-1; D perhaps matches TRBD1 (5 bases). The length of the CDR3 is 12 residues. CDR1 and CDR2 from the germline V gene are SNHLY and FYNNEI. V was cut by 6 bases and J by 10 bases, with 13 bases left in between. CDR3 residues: CASRGRPYEQFF. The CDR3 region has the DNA TGTGCCAGCAGGGGGCGACCCTACGAGCAGTTCTTC.

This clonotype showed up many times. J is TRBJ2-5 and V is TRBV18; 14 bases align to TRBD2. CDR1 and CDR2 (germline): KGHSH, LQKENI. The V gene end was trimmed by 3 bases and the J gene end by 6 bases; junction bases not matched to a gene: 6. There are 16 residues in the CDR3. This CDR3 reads CASSPPGLAGVKTQYF. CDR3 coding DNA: TGTGCCAGCTCACCTCCGGGACTAGCGGGAGTAAAGACCCAGTACTTC.

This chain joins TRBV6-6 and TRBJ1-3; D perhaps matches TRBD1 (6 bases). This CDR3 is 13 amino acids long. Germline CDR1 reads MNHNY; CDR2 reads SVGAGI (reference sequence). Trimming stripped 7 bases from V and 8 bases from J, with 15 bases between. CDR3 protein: CASTYRDSDTIYF. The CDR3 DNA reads TGTGCCAGCACCTACAGGGATTCTGACACCATATATTTT.

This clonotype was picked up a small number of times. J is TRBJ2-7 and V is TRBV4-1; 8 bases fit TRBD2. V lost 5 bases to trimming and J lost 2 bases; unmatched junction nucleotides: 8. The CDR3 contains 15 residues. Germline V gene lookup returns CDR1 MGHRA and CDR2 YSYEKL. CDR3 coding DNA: TGCGCCAGCAGCTCCCAAGAGCGGGGGACCTACGAGCAGTACTTC. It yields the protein CASSSQERGTYEQYF.

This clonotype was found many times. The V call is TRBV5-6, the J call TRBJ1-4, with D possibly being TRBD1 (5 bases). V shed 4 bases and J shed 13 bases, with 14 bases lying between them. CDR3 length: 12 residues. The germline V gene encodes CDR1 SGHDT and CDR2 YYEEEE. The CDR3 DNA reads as TGTGCCAGCAGCCGAGAGCAGGGTACACTGTTTTTT. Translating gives CASSREQGTLFF.